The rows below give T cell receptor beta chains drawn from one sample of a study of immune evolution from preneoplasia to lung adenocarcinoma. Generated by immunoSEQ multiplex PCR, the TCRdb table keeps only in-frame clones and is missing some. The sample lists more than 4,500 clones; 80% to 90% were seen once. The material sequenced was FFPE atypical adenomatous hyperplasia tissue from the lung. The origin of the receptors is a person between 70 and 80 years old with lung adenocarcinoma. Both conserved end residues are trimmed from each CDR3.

CDR3aa: ASTLLPGDGLAGLGETQY
v_gene: TRBV28
j_gene: TRBJ2-5

CDR3aa: ASSLVSGQASSYNKQF
v_gene: TRBV11-2
j_gene: TRBJ2-1

CDR3aa: ASSFPDKRSSGANVLT
v_gene: TRBV5-8
j_gene: TRBJ2-6

CDR3aa: ASQRGTYEQY
v_gene: TRBV6-5
j_gene: TRBJ2-7

CDR3aa: ASSPGGTGPKTYEQY
v_gene: TRBV4-1
j_gene: TRBJ2-7

CDR3aa: ASSLSPVMNTEAF
v_gene: TRBV27
j_gene: TRBJ1-1

CDR3aa: ASSLIGIQETQY
v_gene: TRBV7-6
j_gene: TRBJ2-5

CDR3aa: ASSAGTADYEQY
v_gene: TRBV21-1
j_gene: TRBJ2-7

CDR3aa: ASSAQGQGGETQY
v_gene: TRBV9
j_gene: TRBJ2-5

CDR3aa: AWSDTLGGPYGYT
v_gene: TRBV30
j_gene: TRBJ1-2

CDR3aa: AIGPGGRDTQY
v_gene: TRBV10-3
j_gene: TRBJ2-3

CDR3aa: ASTPPGYGYGYT
v_gene: TRBV28
j_gene: TRBJ1-2

CDR3aa: AWSVRGGLYEQY
v_gene: TRBV30
j_gene: TRBJ2-7

CDR3aa: ASSQLGSGRQTDTQY
v_gene: TRBV4-1
j_gene: TRBJ2-3

CDR3aa: ATSRGGTNTGELF
v_gene: TRBV15
j_gene: TRBJ2-2

CDR3aa: AWSGLQAIQETQY
v_gene: TRBV30
j_gene: TRBJ2-5

CDR3aa: SVGQGERYEQY
v_gene: TRBV29-1
j_gene: TRBJ2-7

CDR3aa: ASSLAGGLDEQY
v_gene: TRBV7-3
j_gene: TRBJ2-7

CDR3aa: SVENDGQTYEQY
v_gene: TRBV29-1
j_gene: TRBJ2-7

CDR3aa: ASSSSTDTQY
v_gene: TRBV7-2
j_gene: TRBJ2-3

CDR3aa: ASSLDGPAYNEQF
v_gene: TRBV5-1
j_gene: TRBJ2-1

CDR3aa: SVGGLAGTYEQY
v_gene: TRBV29-1
j_gene: TRBJ2-7

CDR3aa: ASSSHHSGYEQY
v_gene: TRBV19
j_gene: TRBJ2-7

CDR3aa: ASGGRGSGAYNEQF
v_gene: TRBV25-1
j_gene: TRBJ2-1

CDR3aa: ASSDGVPY
v_gene: TRBV6-1
j_gene: TRBJ2-7

CDR3aa: ASSRLAGRDEQY
v_gene: TRBV6-1
j_gene: TRBJ2-7

CDR3aa: ASSSFNRQTNEKLF
v_gene: TRBV6-5
j_gene: TRBJ1-4

CDR3aa: ASSGQLRNEQF
v_gene: TRBV6-5
j_gene: TRBJ2-1

CDR3aa: ASRDMTGDGYT
v_gene: TRBV2
j_gene: TRBJ1-2

CDR3aa: AIRGEDNYNEQF
v_gene: TRBV10-3
j_gene: TRBJ2-1

CDR3aa: AWSPGQSYNEQF
v_gene: TRBV30
j_gene: TRBJ2-1

CDR3aa: ASSIPGTYNEKLF
v_gene: TRBV7-9
j_gene: TRBJ1-4

CDR3aa: ASSLGQGLGETQY
v_gene: TRBV9
j_gene: TRBJ2-5

CDR3aa: SVSPGTDYEQY
v_gene: TRBV29-1
j_gene: TRBJ2-7

CDR3aa: ASSETGQGINQPQH
v_gene: TRBV6-1
j_gene: TRBJ1-5

CDR3aa: ASSSTSVVQETQY
v_gene: TRBV27
j_gene: TRBJ2-5

CDR3aa: ASSLRGGSSTDTQY
v_gene: TRBV5-5
j_gene: TRBJ2-3

CDR3aa: ASRETANTEAF
v_gene: TRBV2
j_gene: TRBJ1-1

CDR3aa: ASSWASGRGEQY
v_gene: TRBV28
j_gene: TRBJ2-7

CDR3aa: ASNWGGSDNEQF
v_gene: TRBV25-1
j_gene: TRBJ2-1

CDR3aa: AISEGELDTQY
v_gene: TRBV10-3
j_gene: TRBJ2-3

CDR3aa: ASSRPGTATYNEQF
v_gene: TRBV6-6
j_gene: TRBJ2-1

CDR3aa: SFIKGKNTEAF
v_gene: TRBV29-1
j_gene: TRBJ1-1

CDR3aa: ASRDRGRINEQF
v_gene: TRBV6-6
j_gene: TRBJ2-1